The rows below give T cell receptor beta chains drawn from one sample of a study of OX40 agonist ivuxolimab in advanced cancers. Produced via immunoSEQ multiplex PCR; TCRdb's table is partial and in-frame only. The sample lists under 65,000 clones; around 80% were seen once. The material was CD4+ or CD8+ T cells sorted from blood, obtained in a trial of the OX40 agonist ivuxolimab. The receptors come from an adult with an advanced solid tumor such as melanoma, head and neck, liver or kidney cancer. The CDR3 runs from the conserved cysteine through the conserved F or W. Clone size is not always given. Where it is, it says once, few, many or a class for expanded clones.

size	V	J	length	CDR3
NA	TRBV20-1	TRBJ2-5	11	CSAPFLETQYF
NA	TRBV18	TRBJ1-5	16	CASSPSIGKTYQPQHF
NA	TRBV11-2	TRBJ1-1	14	CASSPDRVGTEAFF
NA	TRBV4-1	TRBJ2-4	17	CASSQEGQGLAKNIQYF
NA	TRBV6-1	TRBJ2-7	13	CASRRDRDYEQYF
NA	TRBV7-9	TRBJ2-5	13	CASSPSRTETQYF
NA	TRBV7-2	TRBJ2-3	16	CASSPRGGFGGDTQYF
NA	TRBV6-5	TRBJ1-6	16	CASSFGTDFSTSPLHF
few	TRBV29-1	TRBJ2-1	14	CSATLWIGAGEQFF
NA	TRBV6-6	TRBJ2-2	15	CASSSWGQNTGELFF
NA	TRBV30	TRBJ2-5	13	CAWSNSGQETQYF
NA	TRBV30	TRBJ1-2	12	CAWSGQRYGYTF
NA	TRBV15	TRBJ2-1	15	CATSRRDYTSNEQFF
NA	TRBV7-8	TRBJ2-7	14	CASNLEIAGDEQYF
NA	TRBV19	TRBJ2-6	17	CASSRGAGASGANVLTF
NA	TRBV7-3	TRBJ2-2	17	CASSLSLRTGGTGELFF
NA	TRBV5-6	TRBJ1-5	14	CASSLVAGNQPQHF
NA	TRBV30	TRBJ1-1	15	CAWSVLGEMNTEAFF
NA	TRBV7-8	TRBJ2-3	16	CASSLPRRLSFPTQYF
NA	TRBV10-3	TRBJ2-2	17	CAISKGLAGEGTGELFF
NA	TRBV29-1	TRBJ2-5	13	CSVEETGTFSQYF
NA	TRBV6-1	TRBJ1-2	13	CASTRTGADGYTF
few	TRBV2	TRBJ1-2	13	CASSEKPGYGYTF
NA	TRBV9	TRBJ1-2	13	CASSGLGRYLLSF
few	TRBV5-1	TRBJ1-2	14	CASSISGIYDGYTF
NA	TRBV6-1	TRBJ1-5	16	CASSENQGGSNQPQHF
NA	TRBV4-2	TRBJ2-1	18	CASSHGGGAGSSYNEQFF
NA	TRBV7-3	TRBJ1-6	13	CASSSGPNSPLHF
NA	TRBV6-5	TRBJ1-2	15	CASSLDPGLTYGYTF
NA	TRBV28	TRBJ2-1	13	CASSSSGTGEQFF
NA	TRBV5-6	TRBJ2-7	13	CASSGDTHYEQYF
few	TRBV28	TRBJ2-7	14	CASLDRGGSYEQYF
NA	TRBV5-4	TRBJ2-1	11	CASSVTFEQFF
NA	TRBV27	TRBJ1-3	17	CASSLSVGQGAGNTIYF
NA	TRBV13	TRBJ1-1	16	CASSLNPAGMNTEAFF
NA	TRBV4-1	TRBJ1-5	16	CASSQDRQDSNQPQHF
NA	TRBV19	TRBJ2-6	17	CASKDPGGKAGANVLTF
NA	TRBV10-3	TRBJ2-3	14	CAISGGGGTDTQYF
NA	TRBV10-2	TRBJ2-5	10	CASAQETQYF
NA	TRBV15	TRBJ2-3	15	CATSRGAAGGDTQYF
NA	TRBV27	TRBJ1-3	17	CASSLRGAQSSGNTIYF
NA	TRBV5-1	TRBJ1-1	15	CASSLSGLMNTEAFF
NA	TRBV5-6	TRBJ1-3	17	CASSPTRTKSSGNTIYF
NA	TRBV9	TRBJ2-3	15	CASSDRSLSTDTQYF
NA	TRBV7-3	TRBJ2-6	14	CASKSGAGANVLTF
NA	TRBV5-1	TRBJ2-7	11	CASTGAYEQYF
few	TRBV6-5	TRBJ1-1	14	CASSYNAGASEAFF
NA	TRBV19	TRBJ1-3	15	CASSNSGDGFYTIYF
NA	TRBV27	TRBJ2-7	17	CASSFRGGRESSYEQYF
NA	TRBV4-2	TRBJ1-1	16	CASSQEVVGPPPEAFF
NA	TRBV10-3	TRBJ1-2	14	CAISPTGNNYGYTF
NA	TRBV7-8	TRBJ2-3	13	CASRSGTTDTQYF
NA	TRBV13	TRBJ2-7	16	CASSPPSGSGNYEQYF
NA	TRBV19	TRBJ2-4	15	CASSLQGLPKNIQYF
NA	TRBV7-2	TRBJ1-4	18	CASSRDGTGMSRGEKLFF
NA	TRBV6-1	TRBJ1-1	14	CASRSLSPHPEAFF
NA	TRBV4-1	TRBJ2-5	16	CASSPQGGGRQETQYF
once	TRBV14	TRBJ2-1	11	CASSQPTSQFF